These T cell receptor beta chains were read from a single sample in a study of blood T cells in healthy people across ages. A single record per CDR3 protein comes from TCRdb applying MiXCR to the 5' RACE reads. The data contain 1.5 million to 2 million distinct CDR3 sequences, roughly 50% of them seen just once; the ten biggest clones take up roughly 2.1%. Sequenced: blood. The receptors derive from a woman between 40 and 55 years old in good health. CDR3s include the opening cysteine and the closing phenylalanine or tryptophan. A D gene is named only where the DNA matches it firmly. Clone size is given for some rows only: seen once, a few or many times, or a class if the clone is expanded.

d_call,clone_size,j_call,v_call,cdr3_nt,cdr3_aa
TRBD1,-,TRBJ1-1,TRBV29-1,TGCAGCGTTGAGGGGGGACAGGGTAGCACTGAAGCTTTCTTT,CSVEGGQGSTEAFF
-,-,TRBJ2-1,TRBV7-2,TGTGCCAGCACCCACCCCGTCAGGGCGAATGAGCAGTTCTTC,CASTHPVRANEQFF
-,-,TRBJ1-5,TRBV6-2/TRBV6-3,TGTGCCAGCAGTTACTCATCAAGGAGGAATCAGCCCCAGCATTTT,CASSYSSRRNQPQHF
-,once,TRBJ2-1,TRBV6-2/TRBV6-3,TGTGCCAGCAGTTACTCAGGGAACCACAATGAGCAGTTCTTC,CASSYSGNHNEQFF
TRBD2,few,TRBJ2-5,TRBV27,TGTGCCAGCAGTTTATCGGGACTAGCGGGGGCTGACCAAGAGACCCAGTACTTC,CASSLSGLAGADQETQYF
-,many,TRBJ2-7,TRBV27,TGTGCCAGCAGTTTTACGGGGAGCGAGCAGTACTTC,CASSFTGSEQYF
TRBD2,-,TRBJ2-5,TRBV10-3,TGCGCCATCAGCGGGAGCGGCCCGAAGGAGACCCAGTACTTC,CAISGSGPKETQYF
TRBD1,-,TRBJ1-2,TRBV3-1,TGTGCCAGCAGACCCGGGACAGGTCTCAGCTACACCTTC,CASRPGTGLSYTF
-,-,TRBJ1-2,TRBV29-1,TGCAGCGTCACGGGCGGGGTTTACTATGGCTACACCTTC,CSVTGGVYYGYTF
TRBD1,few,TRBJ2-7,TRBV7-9,TGTGCCAGCAGCTCGCCGGGACAGGGCCACACCTACGAGCAGTACTTC,CASSSPGQGHTYEQYF
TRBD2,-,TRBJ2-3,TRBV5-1,TGCGCCAGCAGCTCCCGCGGGGGACCTGGCACAGATACGCAGTATTTT,CASSSRGGPGTDTQYF
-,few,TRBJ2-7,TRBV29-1,TGCAGCGCCGGCACAGACTACAATGAGCAGTACTTC,CSAGTDYNEQYF
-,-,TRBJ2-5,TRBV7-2,TGTGCCAGCAGCTTAGAGGACGCCACGGCGGGGACCCAGTACTTC,CASSLEDATAGTQYF
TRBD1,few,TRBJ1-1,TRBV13,TGTGCCAGCAGCTTCAGAACAGGGGGTCCGAACACTGAAGCTTTCTTT,CASSFRTGGPNTEAFF
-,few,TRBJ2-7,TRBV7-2,TGTGCCAGCAGCTTAGAAGAGGGGGTCTCCTACGAGCAGTACTTC,CASSLEEGVSYEQYF
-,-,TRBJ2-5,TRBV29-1,TGCAGCGTTGAAGATTTGCAGGGCTACCAAGAGACCCAGTACTTC,CSVEDLQGYQETQYF
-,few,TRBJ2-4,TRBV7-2,TGTGCCAGCAGCTTAGACGGGGCTGGAAACATTCAGTACTTC,CASSLDGAGNIQYF
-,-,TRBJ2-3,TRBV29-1,TGCAGCGTTGTAGATTTGGGGGGGGCTAGCACAGATACGCAGTATTTT,CSVVDLGGASTDTQYF
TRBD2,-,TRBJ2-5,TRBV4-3,TGCGCCAGCAGCCAAGTTCCAGGCCGGCGGGGGGAGACCCAGTACTTC,CASSQVPGRRGETQYF
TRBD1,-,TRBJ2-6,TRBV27,TGTGCCAGCAGGGTGACAGGGACGGGGGCCAACGTCCTGACTTTC,CASRVTGTGANVLTF
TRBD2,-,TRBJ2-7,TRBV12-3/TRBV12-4,TGTGCCAGCAGTTTAGAGCGAGCGGGGGAACCCTACGAGCAGTACTTC,CASSLERAGEPYEQYF
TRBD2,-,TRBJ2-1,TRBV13,TGTGCTAGCAGCGCGGGACTAGCGGGGAGATACGATGAGCAGTTCTTC,CASSAGLAGRYDEQFF
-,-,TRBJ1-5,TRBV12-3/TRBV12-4,TGTGCCAGCAGTTTCGGAGGGGTCTGGCAGCCCCAGCATTTT,CASSFGGVWQPQHF
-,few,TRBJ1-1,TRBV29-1,TGCAGCGTTGAAGATTCCGGGGGCCTTAACACTGAAGCTTTCTTT,CSVEDSGGLNTEAFF
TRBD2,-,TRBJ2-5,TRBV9,TGTGCCAGCAGCGTAGATCCCAGCGGGGGGGCCGTGGAGACCCAGTACTTC,CASSVDPSGGAVETQYF
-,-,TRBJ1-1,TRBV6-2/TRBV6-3,TGTGCCAGCATCCCATTGGACGGATTGAACACTGAAGCTTTCTTT,CASIPLDGLNTEAFF
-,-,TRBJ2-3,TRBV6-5,TGTGCCAGCAGTTGCCGCCCCAGCACAGATACGCAGTATTTT,CASSCRPSTDTQYF
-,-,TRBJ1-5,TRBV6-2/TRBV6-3,TGTGCCAGCAGAGACGAGACAGGTCACAATCAGCCCCAGCATTTT,CASRDETGHNQPQHF
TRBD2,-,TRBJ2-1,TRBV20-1,TGCAGTGCTCGACTAGCGGGGGGGCCAAGTGAGCAGTTCTTC,CSARLAGGPSEQFF
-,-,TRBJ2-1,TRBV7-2,TGTGCCAGCAGCGTACTAGCTGATACCTCCTACAATGAGCAGTTCTTC,CASSVLADTSYNEQFF
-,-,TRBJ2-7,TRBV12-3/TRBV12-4,TGTGCCAGCAGTTCTCTCCTCAGGACTTCACTTAGCTCCTACGAGCAGTACTTC,CASSSLLRTSLSSYEQYF
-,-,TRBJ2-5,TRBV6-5,TGTGCCAGCAGTTACGAGGGCAGAAAGAGGCAGACCCAGTACTTC,CASSYEGRKRQTQYF
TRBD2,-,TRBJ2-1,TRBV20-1,TGCAGTGCCAGCCGACTAGCGGGGGGGTATTACAATGAGCAGTTCTTC,CSASRLAGGYYNEQFF
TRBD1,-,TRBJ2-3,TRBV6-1,TGTGCCAGCAGTGGTCAGGGACAGGCGAGCGCAGATACGCAGTATTTT,CASSGQGQASADTQYF
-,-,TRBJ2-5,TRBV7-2,TGTGCCAGCAGCTTAAAGGGAGGCGGCGGGGAGACCCAGTACTTC,CASSLKGGGGETQYF
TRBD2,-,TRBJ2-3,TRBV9,TGTGCCAGCAGCGTACGAGCGGGGGCTAGCACAGATACGCAGTATTTT,CASSVRAGASTDTQYF
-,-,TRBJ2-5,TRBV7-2,TGTACCAGCAGCTCGAGGGGTTGGGGGCCGGCCAATGAGCAGTACTTC,CTSSSRGWGPANEQYF
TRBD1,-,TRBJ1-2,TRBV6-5,TGTGCCAGCAGTTACTTTCAGGGGGCGTACTATGACTACACCTTC,CASSYFQGAYYDYTF
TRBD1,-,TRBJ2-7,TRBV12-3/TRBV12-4,TGTGCCAGCAGACTGGGGACAGTGATAGAATACGAGCAGTACTTC,CASRLGTVIEYEQYF
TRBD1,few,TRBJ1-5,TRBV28,TGTGCCAGCAATTATGGGACAGAGTATCAGCCCCAGCATTTT,CASNYGTEYQPQHF
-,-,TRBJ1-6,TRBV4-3,TGCGCCAGCAGCCCCCGAACCCTTGGAGGCTCCTATAATTCACCCCTCCACTTT,CASSPRTLGGSYNSPLHF
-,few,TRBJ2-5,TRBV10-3,TGTGCCATCAGTCCACGGACGGGTCAAGAGACCCAGTACTTC,CAISPRTGQETQYF
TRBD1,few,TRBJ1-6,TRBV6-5,TGTGCCAGCAGTCCGGACAGGAGGATACCGAATTCACCCCTCCACTTT,CASSPDRRIPNSPLHF
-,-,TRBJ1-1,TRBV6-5,TGTGCCAGCAGTTACTCGGGAAGAGGAGGTCGGGCCAACGTAAACATGAACACTGAAGCTTTCTTT,CASSYSGRGGRANVNMNTEAFF
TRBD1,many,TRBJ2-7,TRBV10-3,TGTGCCATCAGTCCGGGACAGGTACTAGAGCAGTACTTC,CAISPGQVLEQYF
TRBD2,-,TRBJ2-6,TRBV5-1,TGCGCCGGCGGGGGGACCAAACCACACTCTGGGGCCAACGTCCTGACTTTC,CAGGGTKPHSGANVLTF
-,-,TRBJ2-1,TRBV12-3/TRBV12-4,TGTGACAGCAGTTTCTTAGGCAATGAGCAGTTCTTC,CDSSFLGNEQFF
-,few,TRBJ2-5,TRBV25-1,TGTGCCAGCAGTGACTATAGGGGGGAAGAGACCCAGTACTTC,CASSDYRGEETQYF
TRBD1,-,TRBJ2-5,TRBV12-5,TGTGCTAGTGGTCTACAGGGGCCCAACGATGAGCAGTACTTC,CASGLQGPNDEQYF
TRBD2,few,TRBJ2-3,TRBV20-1,TGCAGTGCTAGACCCAGCGGGGCCCGCACAGATACGCAGTATTTT,CSARPSGARTDTQYF
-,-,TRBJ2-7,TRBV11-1,TGTGCCAGCAGCTTGTTGGTCGGCTCCTACGAGCAGTACTTC,CASSLLVGSYEQYF
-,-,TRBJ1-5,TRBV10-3,TGTGCCATCTTCCGGGTCAATCAGCCCCAGCATTTT,CAIFRVNQPQHF
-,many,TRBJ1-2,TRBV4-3,TGCGCCAGCAGCTCCCGGGGCAGGGACTATGGCTACACCTTC,CASSSRGRDYGYTF
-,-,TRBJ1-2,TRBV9,TGTGCCAGCAGCGGCGTAAGGGGGGACTATGGCTACACCTTC,CASSGVRGDYGYTF
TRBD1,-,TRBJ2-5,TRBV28,TGTGCCAGCAGTTGGCGACAGGGTCAGGCTGAGACCCAGTACTTC,CASSWRQGQAETQYF